The following is a T cell receptor (beta chain) sequence with its context. Its specificity is not known. The data are from a study of identical twins. This CDR3 region has 10 residues. CDR1 and CDR2 from the germline V gene are SGHDT and YYEEEE. Trimming removed 4 bases from V and 8 bases from J, with 6 bases in between. From the 5' RACE reads, TCRdb called clonotypes with MiXCR, one entry per CDR3 protein. The sample has roughly 630,000 distinct CDR3 sequences, less than 9% seen once; the top ten hold roughly 1.6%. Study-wide findings and caveats: Models, which agreed with sharing between unrelated individuals, nonetheless underestimated the out-of-frame TCR alpha sharing seen in monozygotic twins. There is a chance that invariant MAIT and iNKT cells partially muddied zero-insertion analyses.

The same data also contributed to another study, on yellow fever vaccine responses in identical twins. From that study: Reportedly, twins showed a vaccine T cell response that looked partly convergent and partly personalized.

This sequence originates from a woman between 18 and 29 years old in good health. The V gene is TRBV5-6, the J gene TRBJ1-2, with unresolved D. Material for sequencing was PBMCs. The CDR3 reads CASSRQGYTF. The CDR3 nucleotides read TGTGCCAGCAGCCGACAAGGCTACACCTTC.